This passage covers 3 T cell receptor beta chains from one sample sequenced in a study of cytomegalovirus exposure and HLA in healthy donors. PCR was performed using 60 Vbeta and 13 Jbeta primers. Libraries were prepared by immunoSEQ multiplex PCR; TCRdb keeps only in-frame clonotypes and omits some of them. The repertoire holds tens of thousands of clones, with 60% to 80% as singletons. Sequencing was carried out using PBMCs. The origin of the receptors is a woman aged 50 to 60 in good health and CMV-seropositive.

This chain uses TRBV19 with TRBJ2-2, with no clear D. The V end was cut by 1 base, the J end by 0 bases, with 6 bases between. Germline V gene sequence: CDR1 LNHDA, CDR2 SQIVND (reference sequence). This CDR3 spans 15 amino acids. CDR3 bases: TGTGCCAGTAGTATAGGTAGTCCGAACACCGGGGAGCTGTTTTTT. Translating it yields CASSIGSPNTGELFF.

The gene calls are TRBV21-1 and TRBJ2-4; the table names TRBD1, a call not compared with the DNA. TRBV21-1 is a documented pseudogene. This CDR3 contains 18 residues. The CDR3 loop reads CASLSQGAGDLAKNIQYF. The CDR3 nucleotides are TGTGCCAGCCTATCCCAGGGGGCGGGAGACCTAGCCAAAAACATTCAGTACTTC.

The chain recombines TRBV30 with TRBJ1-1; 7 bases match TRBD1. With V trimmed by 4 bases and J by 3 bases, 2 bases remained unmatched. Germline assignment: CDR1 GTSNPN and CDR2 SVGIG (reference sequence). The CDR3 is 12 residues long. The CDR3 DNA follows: TGTGCCTGGAAGGGGACAGACACTGAAGCTTTCTTT. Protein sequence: CAWKGTDTEAFF.